This TCR beta chain was sequenced in a study of monozygotic twins with inflammatory bowel disease. Reanalyzing the 5' RACE reads, TCRdb keeps one entry per CDR3 protein, without DNA. The sample includes under 200,000 distinct CDR3 sequences. CDR3 length: 15 residues. In germline, CDR1 is SGHRS, CDR2 YFSETQ. The V gene is TRBV5-1, the J gene TRBJ1-5; TCRdb proposes TRBD1, but this gene call is untestable without DNA. This TCR came from a human donor with ulcerative colitis or Crohn's disease, or a healthy co-twin of an affected twin (not recorded which). The specimen was blood. CDR3 sequence reads: CASSLTGNSNQPQHF.